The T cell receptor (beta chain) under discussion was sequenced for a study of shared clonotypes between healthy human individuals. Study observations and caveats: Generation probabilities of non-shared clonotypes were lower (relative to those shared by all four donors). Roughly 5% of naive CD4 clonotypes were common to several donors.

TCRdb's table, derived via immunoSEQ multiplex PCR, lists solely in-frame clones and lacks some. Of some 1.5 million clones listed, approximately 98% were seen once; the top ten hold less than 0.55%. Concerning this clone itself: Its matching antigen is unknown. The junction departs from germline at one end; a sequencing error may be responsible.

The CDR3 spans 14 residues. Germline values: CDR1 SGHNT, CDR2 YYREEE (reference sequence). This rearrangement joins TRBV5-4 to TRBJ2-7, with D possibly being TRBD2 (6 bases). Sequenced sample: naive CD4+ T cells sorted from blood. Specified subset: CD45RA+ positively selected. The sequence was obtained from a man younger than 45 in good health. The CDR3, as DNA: TGTGCTAGCAGGTCGGAGCGGGCCTCCTACGAGCAGTACTTC. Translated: CASRSERASYEQYF.